The clone carrying this TCR beta chain was recorded many times. The data were taken from a study of Graves' ophthalmopathy and Graves' hyperthyroidism. CDR3 regions of TCR beta were amplified from RNA transcripts. Following a first-round RT-PCR that used HTBI primers, a second-round multiplex PCR was carried out. TCRdb re-called the multiplex PCR reads with MiXCR, one entry per CDR3 protein. The data contain roughly 500,000 distinct CDR3 sequences, 13% to 15% of them singletons. V dropped 0 bases and J dropped 3 bases, with 2 bases sitting between them. The CDR3 contains 12 residues. Germline-derived CDR1 and CDR2 are DFQATT and SNEGSKA (reference sequence). Thyroid ultrasound, orbital computed tomography, TRAb, serum thyroxine and clinical symptoms formed the basis of diagnosis.

Sequenced input: blood. This clonotype originated in a woman in her 30s with Graves' ophthalmopathy. V is TRBV20-1 and J is TRBJ2-2; D gene uncertain. The CDR3 DNA is TGCAGTGCTAGAGACTACACCGGGGAGCTGTTTTTT. The encoded protein is CSARDYTGELFF.